This T cell receptor beta chain was retrieved from a study of CD8 T cells in ankylosing spondylitis. TCRdb independently ran MiXCR on the 5' RACE reads; one entry per CDR3 protein. Altogether 500,000 to 550,000 distinct CDR3 sequences are present, roughly 13% being singletons, with the ten largest covering under 7.5%. This clonotype was seen a handful of times. Its antigen remains unidentified. Overall study findings and caveats: Significantly higher representation of disease-linked clones was reported for matched ankylosing spondylitis synovial fluid. What appeared characteristic of ankylosing spondylitis blood was a TCR beta motif of several highly homologous variants. Existing reports had already noted some motif variants in reactive arthritis synovial fluid and blood. The disease-linked clones had a CD8+ phenotype and low blood frequencies.

The sequence was obtained from a male donor with ankylosing spondylitis. Specimen: blood, either unsorted or a sorted T cell fraction (not recorded which).

CDR3 sequence reads: CASSQDIATGPQPQHF. CDR3 DNA: TGCGCCAGCAGCCAAGATATCGCGACAGGGCCTCAGCCCCAGCATTTT. V gene TRBV4-1 combines with J gene TRBJ1-5; 7 bases match TRBD1. The J segment lost 6 bases and the V segment lost 0 bases, leaving 8 bases of the junction unmatched. The CDR3 length is 16 residues. In germline, CDR1 is MGHRA, CDR2 YSYEKL.